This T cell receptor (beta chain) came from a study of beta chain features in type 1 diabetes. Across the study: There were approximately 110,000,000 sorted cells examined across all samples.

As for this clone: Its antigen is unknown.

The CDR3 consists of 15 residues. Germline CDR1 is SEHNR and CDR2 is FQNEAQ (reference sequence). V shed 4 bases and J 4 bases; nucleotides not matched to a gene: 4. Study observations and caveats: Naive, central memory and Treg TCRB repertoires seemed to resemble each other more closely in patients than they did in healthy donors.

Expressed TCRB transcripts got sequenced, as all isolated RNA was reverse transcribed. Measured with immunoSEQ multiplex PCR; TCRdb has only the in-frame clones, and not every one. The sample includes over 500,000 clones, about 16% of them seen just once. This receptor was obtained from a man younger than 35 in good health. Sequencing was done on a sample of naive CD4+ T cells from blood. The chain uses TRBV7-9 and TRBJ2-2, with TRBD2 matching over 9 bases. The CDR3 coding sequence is TGTGCCAGCAGCTACGGTAGCGGGAGCACCGGGGAGCTGTTTTTT. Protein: CASSYGSGSTGELFF.